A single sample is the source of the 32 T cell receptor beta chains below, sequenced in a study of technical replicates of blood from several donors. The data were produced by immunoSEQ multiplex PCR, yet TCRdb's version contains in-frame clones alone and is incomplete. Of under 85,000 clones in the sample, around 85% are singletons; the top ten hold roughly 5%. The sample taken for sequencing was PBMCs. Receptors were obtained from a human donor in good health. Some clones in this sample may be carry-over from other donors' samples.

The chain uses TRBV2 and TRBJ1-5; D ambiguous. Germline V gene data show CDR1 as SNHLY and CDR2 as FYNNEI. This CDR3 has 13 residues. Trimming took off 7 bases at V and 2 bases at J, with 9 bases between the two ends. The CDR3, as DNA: TGTGCCAGCAATTCCGAGGGCAATCAGCCCCAGCATTTT. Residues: CASNSEGNQPQHF.

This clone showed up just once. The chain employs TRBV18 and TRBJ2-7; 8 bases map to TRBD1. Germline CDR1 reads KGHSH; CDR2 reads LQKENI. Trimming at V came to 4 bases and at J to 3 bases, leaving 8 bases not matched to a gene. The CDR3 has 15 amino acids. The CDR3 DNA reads TGTGCCAGCTCACAAAATTCGGACAGGGACTACGAGCAGTACTTC. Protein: CASSQNSDRDYEQYF.

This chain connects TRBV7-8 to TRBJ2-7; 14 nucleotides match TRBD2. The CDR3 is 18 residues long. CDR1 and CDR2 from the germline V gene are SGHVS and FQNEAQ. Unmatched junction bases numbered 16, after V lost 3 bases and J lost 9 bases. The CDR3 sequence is CASSFFGTSGRGSPGQYF. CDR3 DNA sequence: TGTGCCAGCAGCTTTTTTGGGACTAGCGGGAGAGGCTCGCCGGGGCAGTACTTC.

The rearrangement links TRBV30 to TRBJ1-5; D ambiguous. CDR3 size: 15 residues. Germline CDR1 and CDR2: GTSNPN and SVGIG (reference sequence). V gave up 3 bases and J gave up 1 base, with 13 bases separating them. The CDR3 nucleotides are TGTGCCTGGAGCTTCTTAACTCGGAGCAATCAGCCCCAGCATTTT. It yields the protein CAWSFLTRSNQPQHF. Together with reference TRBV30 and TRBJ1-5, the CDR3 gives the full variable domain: SQTIHQWPATLVQPVGSPLSLECTVEGTSNPNLYWYRQAAGRGLQLLFYSVGIGQISSEVPQNLSASRPQDRQFILSSKKLLLSDSGFYLCAWSFLTRSNQPQHFGDGTRLSIL.

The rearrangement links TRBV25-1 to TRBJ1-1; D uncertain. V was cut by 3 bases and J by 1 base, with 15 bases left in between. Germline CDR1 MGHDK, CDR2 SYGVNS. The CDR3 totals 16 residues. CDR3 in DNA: TGTGCCAGCAGTGAGTCGACGGGCCGGGGGAACACTGAAGCTTTCTTT. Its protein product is CASSESTGRGNTEAFF.

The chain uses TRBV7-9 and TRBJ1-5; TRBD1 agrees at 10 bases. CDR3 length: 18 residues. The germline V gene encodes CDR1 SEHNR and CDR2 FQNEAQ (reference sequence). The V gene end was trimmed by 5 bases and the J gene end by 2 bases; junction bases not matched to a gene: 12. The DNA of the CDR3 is TGTGCCAGCAGCCCCACGGGACAGGGGCTTGCTGGCAATCAGCCCCAGCATTTT. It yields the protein CASSPTGQGLAGNQPQHF. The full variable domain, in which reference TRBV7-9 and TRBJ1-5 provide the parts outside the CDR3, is DTGVSQNPRHKITKRGQNVTFRCDPISEHNRLYWYRQTLGQGPEFLTYFQNEAQLEKSRLLSDRFSAERPKGSFSTLEIQRTEQGDSAMYLCASSPTGQGLAGNQPQHFGDGTRLSIL.

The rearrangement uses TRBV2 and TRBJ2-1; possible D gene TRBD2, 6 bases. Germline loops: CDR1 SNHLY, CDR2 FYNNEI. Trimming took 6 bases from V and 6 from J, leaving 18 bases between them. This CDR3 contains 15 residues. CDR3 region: CASSQRVQVSNEQFF. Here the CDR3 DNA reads TGTGCCAGCAGCCAGCGGGTACAAGTTTCCAATGAGCAGTTCTTC.

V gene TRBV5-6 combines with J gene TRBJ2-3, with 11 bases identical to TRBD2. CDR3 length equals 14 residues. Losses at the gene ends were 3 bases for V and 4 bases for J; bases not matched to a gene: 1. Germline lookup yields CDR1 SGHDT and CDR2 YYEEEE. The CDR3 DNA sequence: TGTGCCAGCAGCTCGGGACTAGCGGCAGATACGCAGTATTTT. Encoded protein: CASSSGLAADTQYF.

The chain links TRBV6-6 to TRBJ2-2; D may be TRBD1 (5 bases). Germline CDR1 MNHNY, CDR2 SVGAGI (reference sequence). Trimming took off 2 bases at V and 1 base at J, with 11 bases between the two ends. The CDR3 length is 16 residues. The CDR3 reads CASSYGALGNTGELFF. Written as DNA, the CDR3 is TGTGCCAGCAGTTACGGGGCGTTGGGGAACACCGGGGAGCTGTTTTTT.

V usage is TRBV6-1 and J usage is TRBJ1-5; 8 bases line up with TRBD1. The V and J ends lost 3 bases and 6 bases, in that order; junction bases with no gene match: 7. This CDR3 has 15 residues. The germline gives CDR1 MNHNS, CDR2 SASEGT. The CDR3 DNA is TGTGCCAGCAGTGAGGACACAGGGGGAGGTCAGCCCCAGCATTTT. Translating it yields CASSEDTGGGQPQHF.

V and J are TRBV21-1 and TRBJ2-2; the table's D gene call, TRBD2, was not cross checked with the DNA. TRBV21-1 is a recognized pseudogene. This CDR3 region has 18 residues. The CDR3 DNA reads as TGTGCCAGCAGCAAAGAGGGGACCCCTGGAGCGGGGCCCGGGGAGCTGTTTTTT. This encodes CASSKEGTPGAGPGELFF.

The chain's CDR3 is CASSTGQGTYNEQFF. The CDR3 bases are TGTGCCAGCAGTACAGGACAGGGAACCTACAATGAGCAGTTCTTC. The chain has TRBV27 and TRBJ2-1, with 8 bases matching TRBD1. From germline, CDR1 is MNHEY and CDR2 SMNVEV (reference sequence). The CDR3 has 15 amino acids. V dropped 5 bases and J dropped 2; count of bases not matched to a gene: 5.

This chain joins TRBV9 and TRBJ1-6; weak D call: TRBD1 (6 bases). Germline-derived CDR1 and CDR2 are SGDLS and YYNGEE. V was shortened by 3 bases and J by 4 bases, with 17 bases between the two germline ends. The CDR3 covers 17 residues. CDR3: CASSARDTRAYNSPLHF. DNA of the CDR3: TGTGCCAGCAGCGCACGGGACACCCGGGCGTATAATTCACCCCTCCACTTT.

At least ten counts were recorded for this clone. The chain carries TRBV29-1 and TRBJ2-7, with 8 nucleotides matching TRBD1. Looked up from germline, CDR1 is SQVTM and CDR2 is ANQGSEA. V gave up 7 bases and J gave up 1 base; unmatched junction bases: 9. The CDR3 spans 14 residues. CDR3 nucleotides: TGCAGCGCCATGCCAGGGGGCTCTTCCTACGAGCAGTACTTC. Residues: CSAMPGGSSYEQYF.

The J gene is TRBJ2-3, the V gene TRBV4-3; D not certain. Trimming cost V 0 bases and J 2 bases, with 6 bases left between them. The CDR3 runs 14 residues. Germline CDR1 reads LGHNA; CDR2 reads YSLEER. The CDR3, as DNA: TGCGCCAGCAGCCAAGATGAGGACACAGATACGCAGTATTTT. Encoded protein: CASSQDEDTDTQYF.

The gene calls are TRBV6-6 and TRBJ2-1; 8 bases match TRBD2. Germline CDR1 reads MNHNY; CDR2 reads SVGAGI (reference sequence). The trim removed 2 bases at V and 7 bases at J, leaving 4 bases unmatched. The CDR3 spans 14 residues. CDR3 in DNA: TGTGCCAGCAGTTACGGAACTAGCGGTAATGAGCAGTTCTTC. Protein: CASSYGTSGNEQFF.

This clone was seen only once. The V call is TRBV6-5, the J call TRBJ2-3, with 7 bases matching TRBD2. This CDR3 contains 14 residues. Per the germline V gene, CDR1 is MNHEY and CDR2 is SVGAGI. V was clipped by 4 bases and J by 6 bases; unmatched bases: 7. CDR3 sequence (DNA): TGTGCCAGCAGTTTGGCGGGAGAGCGGGATACGCAGTATTTT. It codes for CASSLAGERDTQYF.

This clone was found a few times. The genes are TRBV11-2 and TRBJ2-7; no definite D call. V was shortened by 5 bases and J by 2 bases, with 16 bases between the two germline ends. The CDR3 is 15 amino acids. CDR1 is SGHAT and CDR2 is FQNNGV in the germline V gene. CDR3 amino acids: CASSPMTATTYEQYF. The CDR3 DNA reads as TGTGCCAGCAGCCCGATGACTGCAACCACCTACGAGCAGTACTTC.

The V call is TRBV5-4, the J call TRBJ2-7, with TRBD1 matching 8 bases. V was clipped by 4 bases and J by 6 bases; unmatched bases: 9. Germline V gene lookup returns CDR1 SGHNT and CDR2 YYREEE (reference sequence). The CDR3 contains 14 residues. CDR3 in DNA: TGTGCCAGCAGCCGACAGGGGTCTCTTACCGAGCAGTACTTC. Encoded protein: CASSRQGSLTEQYF.

CDR3 DNA sequence: TGTGCCAGCAGCTCTTCTCTCTCCCAGTACTTC. As protein: CASSSSLSQYF. The J gene is TRBJ2-7, the V gene TRBV7-8; no clear D gene. Looked up from germline, CDR1 is SGHVS and CDR2 is FQNEAQ. The CDR3 is made up of 11 amino acids. Trimming left V 4 bases short and J 10 bases short, with 11 bases between.

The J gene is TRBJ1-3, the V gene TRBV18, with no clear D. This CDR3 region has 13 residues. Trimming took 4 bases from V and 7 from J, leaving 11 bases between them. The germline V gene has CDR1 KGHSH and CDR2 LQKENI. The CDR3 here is CASSRGSDNTIYF. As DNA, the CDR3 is TGTGCCAGCTCACGTGGGAGTGACAACACCATATATTTT.

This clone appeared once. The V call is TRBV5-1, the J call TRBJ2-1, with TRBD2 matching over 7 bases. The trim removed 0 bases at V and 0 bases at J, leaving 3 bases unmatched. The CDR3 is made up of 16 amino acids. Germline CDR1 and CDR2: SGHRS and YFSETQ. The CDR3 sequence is CASSLESGGSYNEQFF. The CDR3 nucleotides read TGCGCCAGCAGCTTGGAGTCGGGGGGCTCCTACAATGAGCAGTTCTTC.

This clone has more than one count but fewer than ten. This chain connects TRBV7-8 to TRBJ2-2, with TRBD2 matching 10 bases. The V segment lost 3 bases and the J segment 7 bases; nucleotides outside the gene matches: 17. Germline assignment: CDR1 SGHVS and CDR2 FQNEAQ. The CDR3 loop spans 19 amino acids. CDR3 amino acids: CASSLEIRNQRGGIGELFF. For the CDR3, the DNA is TGTGCCAGCAGCTTGGAAATCAGGAACCAGCGGGGGGGAATCGGGGAGCTGTTTTTT.

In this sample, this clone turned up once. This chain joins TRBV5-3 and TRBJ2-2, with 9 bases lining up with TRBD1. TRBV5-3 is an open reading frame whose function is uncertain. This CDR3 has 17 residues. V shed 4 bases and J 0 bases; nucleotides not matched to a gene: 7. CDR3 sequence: CARSPFGTGTNTGELFF. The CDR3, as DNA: TGTGCCAGAAGCCCTTTTGGGACAGGGACGAACACCGGGGAGCTGTTTTTT.

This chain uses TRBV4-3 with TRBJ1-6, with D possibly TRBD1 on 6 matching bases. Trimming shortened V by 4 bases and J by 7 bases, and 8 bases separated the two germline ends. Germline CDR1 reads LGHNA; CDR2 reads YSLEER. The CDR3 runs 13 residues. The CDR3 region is CASSLGQNSPLHF. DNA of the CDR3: TGCGCCAGCAGCCTCGGACAGAATTCACCCCTCCACTTT.

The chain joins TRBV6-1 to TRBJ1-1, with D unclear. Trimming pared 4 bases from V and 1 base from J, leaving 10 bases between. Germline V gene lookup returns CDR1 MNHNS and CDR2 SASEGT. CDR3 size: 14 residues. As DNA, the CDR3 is TGTGCCAGCAGTGGAACGGGTTGGAACACTGAAGCTTTCTTT. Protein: CASSGTGWNTEAFF.

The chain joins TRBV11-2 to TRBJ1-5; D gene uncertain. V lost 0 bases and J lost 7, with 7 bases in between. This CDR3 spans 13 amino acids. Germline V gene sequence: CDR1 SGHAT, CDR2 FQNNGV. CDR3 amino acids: CASSLEVGQPQHF. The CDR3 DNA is TGTGCCAGCAGCTTAGAAGTCGGGCAGCCCCAGCATTTT.

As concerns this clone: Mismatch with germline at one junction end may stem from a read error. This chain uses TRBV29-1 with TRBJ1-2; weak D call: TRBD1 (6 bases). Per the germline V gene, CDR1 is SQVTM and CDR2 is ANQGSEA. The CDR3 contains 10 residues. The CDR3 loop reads CSVEIGGAHF. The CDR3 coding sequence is TGCAGCGTAGAGATAGGGGGGGCACACTTC. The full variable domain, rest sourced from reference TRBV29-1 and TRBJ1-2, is SAVISQKPSRDICQRGTSLTIQCQVDSQVTMMFWYRQQPGQSLTLIATANQGSEATYESGFVIDKFPISRPNLTFSTLTVSNMSPEDSSIYLCSVEIGGAHFGSGTRLTVV.

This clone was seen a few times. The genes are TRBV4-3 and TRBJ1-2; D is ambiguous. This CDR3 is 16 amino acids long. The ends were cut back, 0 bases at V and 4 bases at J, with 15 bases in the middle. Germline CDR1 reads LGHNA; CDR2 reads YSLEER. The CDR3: CASSQDSTEAFYGYTF. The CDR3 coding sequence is TGCGCCAGCAGCCAAGATAGTACAGAAGCCTTCTATGGCTACACCTTC.

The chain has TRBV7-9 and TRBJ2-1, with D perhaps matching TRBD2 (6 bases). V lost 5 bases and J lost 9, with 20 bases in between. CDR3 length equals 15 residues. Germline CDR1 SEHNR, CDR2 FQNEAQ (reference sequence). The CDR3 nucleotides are TGTGCCAGCAGCCTATGGTCCCTGCGGGGAGGTGAGCAGTTCTTC. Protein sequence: CASSLWSLRGGEQFF.

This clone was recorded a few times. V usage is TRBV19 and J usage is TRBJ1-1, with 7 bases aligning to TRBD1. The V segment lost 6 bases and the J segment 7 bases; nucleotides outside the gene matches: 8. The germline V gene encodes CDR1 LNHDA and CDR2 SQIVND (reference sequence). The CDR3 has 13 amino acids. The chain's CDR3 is CASREQGRSEAFF. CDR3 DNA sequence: TGTGCCAGTAGAGAACAGGGGCGGAGTGAAGCTTTCTTT.

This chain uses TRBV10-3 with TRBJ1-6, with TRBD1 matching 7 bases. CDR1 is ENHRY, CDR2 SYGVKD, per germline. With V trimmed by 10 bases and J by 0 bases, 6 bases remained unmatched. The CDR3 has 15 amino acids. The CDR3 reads CATKTGNSYNSPLHF. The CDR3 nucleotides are TGTGCCACAAAGACAGGGAACTCCTATAATTCACCCCTCCACTTT.